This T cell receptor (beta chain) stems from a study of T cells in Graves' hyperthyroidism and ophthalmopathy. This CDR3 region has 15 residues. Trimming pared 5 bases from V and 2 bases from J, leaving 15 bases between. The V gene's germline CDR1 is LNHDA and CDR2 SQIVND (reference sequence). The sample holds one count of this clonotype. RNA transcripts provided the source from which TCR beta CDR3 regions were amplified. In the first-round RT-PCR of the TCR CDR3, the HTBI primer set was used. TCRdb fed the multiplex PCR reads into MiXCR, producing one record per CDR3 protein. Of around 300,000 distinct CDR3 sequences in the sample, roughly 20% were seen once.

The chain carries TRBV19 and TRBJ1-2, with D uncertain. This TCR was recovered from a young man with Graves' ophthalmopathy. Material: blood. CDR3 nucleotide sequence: TGTGCCAGTAGTGTTGGAGGGCCTGCGAACTATGGCTACACCTTC. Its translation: CASSVGGPANYGYTF.